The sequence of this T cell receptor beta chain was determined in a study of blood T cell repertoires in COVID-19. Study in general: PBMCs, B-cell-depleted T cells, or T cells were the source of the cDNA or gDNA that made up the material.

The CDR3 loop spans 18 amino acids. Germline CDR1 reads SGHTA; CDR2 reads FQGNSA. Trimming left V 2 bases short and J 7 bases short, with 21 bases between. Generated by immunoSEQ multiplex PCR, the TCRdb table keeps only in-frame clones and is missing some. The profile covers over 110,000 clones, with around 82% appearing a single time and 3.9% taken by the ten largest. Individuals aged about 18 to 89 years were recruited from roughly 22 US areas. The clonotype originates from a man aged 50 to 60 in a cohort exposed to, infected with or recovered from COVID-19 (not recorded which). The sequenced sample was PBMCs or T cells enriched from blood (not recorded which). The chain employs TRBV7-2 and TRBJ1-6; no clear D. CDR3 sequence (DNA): TGTGCCAGCAGCTTACGGGCAGTAGGAGGAGGGAGCAATTCACCCCTCCACTTT. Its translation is CASSLRAVGGGSNSPLHF.